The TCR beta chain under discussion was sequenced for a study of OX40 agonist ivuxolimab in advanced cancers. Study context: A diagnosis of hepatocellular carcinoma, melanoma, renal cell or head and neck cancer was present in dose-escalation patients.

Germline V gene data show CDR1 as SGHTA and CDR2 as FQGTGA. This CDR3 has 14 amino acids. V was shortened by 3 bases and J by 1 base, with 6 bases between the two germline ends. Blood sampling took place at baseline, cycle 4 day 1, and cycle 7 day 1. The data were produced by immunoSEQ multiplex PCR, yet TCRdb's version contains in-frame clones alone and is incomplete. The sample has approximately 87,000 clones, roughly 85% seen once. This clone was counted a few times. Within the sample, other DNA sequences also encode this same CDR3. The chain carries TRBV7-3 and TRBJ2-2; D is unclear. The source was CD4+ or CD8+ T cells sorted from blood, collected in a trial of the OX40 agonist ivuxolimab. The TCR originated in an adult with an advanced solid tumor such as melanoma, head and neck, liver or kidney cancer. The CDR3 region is CASSFRGNTGELFF. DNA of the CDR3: TGTGCCAGCAGCTTCAGAGGGAACACCGGGGAGCTGTTTTTT.